The rows below give T cell receptor beta chains drawn from one sample of a study of T cells after yellow fever vaccination. TCRdb reanalysed the 5' RACE reads using MiXCR and keeps one entry per CDR3 protein. The sample lists some 350,000 distinct CDR3 sequences, about 4% occurring once. Sequenced material: PBMCs, taken 5 days after the yellow fever booster vaccination. Receptors originate from a young man who received the YFV17D yellow fever vaccine. Each CDR3 is given with its conserved first and last residue. D genes are given only for firm matches. Clone size is not always given. Where it is, it says once, few, many or a class for expanded clones.

V,D,J,size,CDR3,DNA
TRBV20-1,.,TRBJ1-5,few,CSARRGWGSNQPQHF,TGCAGTGCTAGAAGAGGTTGGGGCAGCAATCAGCCCCAGCATTTT
TRBV4-2,.,TRBJ1-3,.,CASSQEAAYSGNTIYF,TGTGCCAGCAGCCAAGAGGCAGCCTACTCTGGAAACACCATATATTTT
TRBV9,.,TRBJ1-5,few,CASSVGTAPGQPQHF,TGTGCCAGCAGCGTAGGGACAGCCCCGGGGCAGCCCCAGCATTTT
TRBV19,TRBD2,TRBJ2-1,.,CASSLQRGDNEQFF,TGTGCCAGTAGCCTCCAGCGGGGGGACAATGAGCAGTTCTTC
TRBV15,.,TRBJ1-1,many,CATSREGDPGVGEAFF,TGTGCCACCAGCAGAGAGGGCGATCCCGGGGTTGGTGAAGCTTTCTTT
TRBV5-1,.,TRBJ1-4,many,CASSFFPGEDEKLFF,TGCGCCAGCAGCTTCTTTCCCGGTGAGGATGAAAAACTGTTTTTT
TRBV5-4,.,TRBJ1-1,few,CASSLDQSGATEAFF,TGTGCCAGCAGCTTGGATCAATCAGGGGCCACTGAAGCTTTCTTT
TRBV20-1,TRBD1,TRBJ2-2,.,CSARDGATGAGELFF,TGCAGTGCTAGAGATGGGGCCACAGGGGCCGGGGAGCTGTTTTTT
TRBV7-2,.,TRBJ2-5,many,CASSLGRQGTQYF,TGTGCCAGCAGCTTAGGCAGGCAGGGGACCCAGTACTTC
TRBV7-9,.,TRBJ2-5,few,CASSLFRDMEETQYF,TGTGCCAGCAGCTTATTCAGGGACATGGAAGAGACCCAGTACTTC
TRBV7-7,.,TRBJ2-7,.,CASSWSKAGQLGIAYEQYF,TGTGCCAGCAGCTGGAGCAAGGCGGGACAGTTGGGGATTGCCTACGAGCAGTACTTC
TRBV6-5,.,TRBJ2-2,.,CASSFSGTGELFF,TGTGCCAGCAGCTTCTCCGGCACCGGGGAGCTGTTTTTT
TRBV4-1,.,TRBJ1-1,few,CASSPVGSLNTEAFF,TGCGCCAGCAGCCCCGTGGGGTCCTTAAACACTGAAGCTTTCTTT
TRBV4-3,.,TRBJ2-7,few,CASSQEKRSEQYF,TGCGCCAGCAGCCAAGAGAAGCGCTCCGAGCAGTACTTC
TRBV20-1,.,TRBJ2-7,many,CSATGNYEQYF,TGCAGTGCTACAGGAAACTACGAGCAGTACTTC
TRBV4-2,.,TRBJ2-3,many,CASSQGGDTDTQYF,TGTGCCAGCAGCCAGGGTGGCGACACAGATACGCAGTATTTT
TRBV5-1,TRBD1,TRBJ2-1,many,CASSLGQGAHNEQFF,TGCGCCAGCAGCTTGGGGCAGGGGGCACACAATGAGCAGTTCTTC
TRBV4-2,.,TRBJ1-1,few,CASSQRDTEAFF,TGTGCCAGCAGCCAAAGGGACACTGAAGCTTTCTTT
TRBV12-3/TRBV12-4,.,TRBJ1-1,many,CASSYGRAGGTEAFF,TGTGCCAGCAGTTATGGAAGGGCAGGCGGCACTGAAGCTTTCTTT
TRBV4-3,.,TRBJ2-7,few,CASSQEAVARGYHEQYF,TGCGCCAGCAGCCAAGAGGCGGTCGCCAGGGGCTACCACGAGCAGTACTTC
TRBV24-1,TRBD1,TRBJ2-2,few,CATSTVPGQGTDTGELFF,TGTGCCACCTCCACAGTCCCGGGACAGGGGACGGACACCGGGGAGCTGTTTTTT
TRBV27,.,TRBJ2-3,.,CASSLGVLGADTQYF,TGTGCCAGCAGTTTAGGAGTTCTTGGCGCAGATACGCAGTATTTT
TRBV5-1,.,TRBJ1-1,.,CASSLESKVNTEAFF,TGCGCCAGCAGCTTGGAATCGAAAGTGAACACTGAAGCTTTCTTT
TRBV5-4,.,TRBJ2-3,many,CASSWSSLDTQYF,TGTGCCAGCAGCTGGAGTTCCTTAGATACGCAGTATTTT
TRBV11-2,.,TRBJ2-1,.,CASSQALYNEQFF,TGTGCCAGCAGCCAGGCCCTTTACAATGAGCAGTTCTTC
TRBV28,.,TRBJ1-6,few,CASTTTPNNSPLHF,TGTGCCAGCACCACAACTCCCAATAATTCACCCCTCCACTTT
TRBV20-1,.,TRBJ2-7,.,CSAFSPARGGEQYF,TGCAGTGCTTTCTCCCCGGCGAGGGGGGGAGAGCAGTACTTC
TRBV6-5,TRBD2,TRBJ2-1,few,CASSYGSGGLPQFF,TGTGCCAGCAGTTACGGGAGCGGGGGGCTCCCCCAGTTCTTC
TRBV7-2,TRBD1,TRBJ1-3,.,CASSSGQGNTIYF,TGTGCCAGCAGCTCGGGACAGGGAAACACCATATATTTT
TRBV19,TRBD2,TRBJ2-1,few,CASSKSGGSSYNEQFF,TGTGCCAGTAGTAAGAGCGGGGGGAGCTCCTACAATGAGCAGTTCTTC
TRBV6-6,.,TRBJ2-5,few,CASQRGASGLLKRETQYF,TGTGCCAGCCAGAGGGGGGCTTCGGGACTTTTAAAAAGGGAGACCCAGTACTTC
TRBV7-9,.,TRBJ1-2,few,CASSDSYSLYTF,TGTGCCAGCAGCGATAGCTATAGCCTTTACACCTTC
TRBV6-5,TRBD2,TRBJ2-3,few,CASSTTSGGVTDTQYF,TGTGCCAGCAGCACGACTAGCGGGGGGGTAACAGATACGCAGTATTTT
TRBV5-5,.,TRBJ1-1,many,CASSSAADTEAFF,TGTGCCAGCAGCTCTGCCGCGGACACTGAAGCTTTCTTT
TRBV20-1,TRBD2,TRBJ2-5,few,CSARGGSGGETQYF,TGCAGTGCTAGAGGGGGTAGCGGGGGTGAGACCCAGTACTTC